This TCR beta chain is from a study of blood T cell repertoires in COVID-19. As for the study in general: Donors in the United States, Italy and Spain gave samples during acute or convalescent COVID-19.

The V gene's germline CDR1 is SGHDT and CDR2 YYEEEE. Unmatched junction bases numbered 16, after V lost 1 base and J lost 6 bases. The CDR3 is 17 residues long. Original processing notes: Amplification of reference gene primers provided the estimated nucleated cell counts. TCRdb keeps only in-frame clones here, not all; method: immunoSEQ multiplex PCR. The V and J calls and clone size were taken over from that table, and D and trimming were inferred from the DNA. The sample shows about 34,000 clones, about 80% of them seen only once. The V and J genes are TRBV5-6 and TRBJ2-7; 7 nucleotides line up with TRBD2. This sequence originates from a woman between 65 and 79 years old with acute or convalescent COVID-19. The specimen was peripheral blood. The CDR3 DNA reads TGTGCCAGCAGCTTGAGGCGTTCCGGGACTACCATGCGCGAGCAGTACTTC. Translating gives CASSLRRSGTTMREQYF. Supplemented by reference TRBV5-6 and TRBJ2-7, the full variable domain reads DAGVTQSPTHLIKTRGQQVTLRCSPKSGHDTVSWYQQALGQGPQFIFQYYEEEERQRGNFPDRFSGHQFPNYSSELNVNALLLGDSALYLCASSLRRSGTTMREQYFGPGTRLTVT.